This is a list of T cell receptor beta chains from one sample in a study of T cells after yellow fever vaccination. MiXCR, applied by TCRdb to the 5' RACE reads, yields one record per CDR3 protein. Of fewer than 650,000 distinct CDR3 sequences in the sample, 20% to 25% were seen once. The sequences come from PBMCs, collected about 21 days after the first yellow fever vaccination. These receptors all stem from a man aged 18 to 30 who received the YFV17D yellow fever vaccine. Each CDR3 is given with its conserved first and last residue. Each record gives: J gene, V gene, D gene, CDR3 protein. A D gene is named only where the DNA matches it firmly.

TRBJ2-2 | TRBV6-5 | - | CASSYSRSMWTHTGELFF
TRBJ1-6 | TRBV3-1 | - | CASAASGQGNSPLHF
TRBJ2-1 | TRBV24-1 | TRBD2 | CATSDRRASGGGEQFF
TRBJ2-5 | TRBV11-2 | - | CASSGHSQETQYF
TRBJ2-2 | TRBV19 | - | CASSKSPGTGELFF
TRBJ2-5 | TRBV12-3/TRBV12-4 | - | CASRPASQETQYF
TRBJ2-5 | TRBV29-1 | - | CSVEEDTQHNQETQYF
TRBJ2-5 | TRBV5-1 | - | CASSLVPAQETQYF
TRBJ1-3 | TRBV4-1 | - | CASSQARGDTIYF
TRBJ1-1 | TRBV5-6 | - | CASSWGRVNTEAFF
TRBJ1-1 | TRBV29-1 | - | CSVEEFENTEAFF
TRBJ1-1 | TRBV6-5 | - | CASRDIWEKAFF
TRBJ2-7 | TRBV5-6 | - | CASSLMGAVYEQYF
TRBJ2-5 | TRBV5-1 | - | CASSLGRETQYF
TRBJ2-1 | TRBV12-3/TRBV12-4 | TRBD2 | CASSLGLAGEGEQFF
TRBJ2-5 | TRBV5-1 | - | CASSLRPTVQETQYF